These T cell receptor beta chains were read from a single sample in a study of blood T cells in healthy people across ages. TCRdb re-analysed the 5' RACE reads in MiXCR, keeping a single row per CDR3 protein. The sample records roughly 790,000 distinct CDR3 sequences, around 40% being singletons. Sequences were obtained from blood. These TCRs come from a woman between 55 and 75 years old in good health. Both conserved end residues are part of each CDR3. The D gene is left open where the match is weak. Rows give clone size only sometimes, using once, few, many, or a class for an expanded clone.

many,NA,TRBJ2-7,TRBV7-8,CASSLGRSSYEQYF,TGTGCCAGCAGCTTAGGACGTAGCTCCTACGAGCAGTACTTC
NA,NA,TRBJ2-1,TRBV18,CASSPGRGAYNGQFF,TGTGCCAGCTCACCAGGCCGGGGAGCCTACAATGGGCAGTTCTTC
NA,TRBD2,TRBJ2-3,TRBV20-1,CSARSLAGGSLITDTQYF,TGCAGTGCTAGAAGTCTAGCGGGGGGCTCCTTAATCACAGATACGCAGTATTTT
NA,NA,TRBJ2-2,TRBV7-2,CASSEGLSTGELFF,TGTGCCAGCAGCGAGGGACTGAGCACCGGGGAGCTGTTTTTT
few,NA,TRBJ1-4,TRBV5-1,CASSRSGDLNEKLFF,TGTGCCAGCAGCCGTTCGGGGGACCTTAATGAAAAACTGTTTTTT
few,NA,TRBJ2-7,TRBV28,CASGIAYEQYF,TGTGCCAGCGGGATTGCCTACGAGCAGTACTTC
NA,TRBD2,TRBJ2-7,TRBV7-8,CASSPRTSGGEQYF,TGTGCCAGCAGCCCCCGGACTAGCGGGGGCGAGCAGTACTTC
many,NA,TRBJ2-1,TRBV4-3,CASSRRPLAEQFF,TGCGCCAGCAGCCGGAGGCCTCTAGCAGAGCAGTTCTTC
NA,NA,TRBJ2-5,TRBV29-1,CSATWGLYQETQYF,TGCAGCGCGACCTGGGGCCTGTACCAAGAGACCCAGTACTTC
once,TRBD2,TRBJ2-7,TRBV5-1,CASSPGTSGGSYNEQYF,TGTGCCAGCAGCCCCGGGACTAGCGGGGGTTCCTACAATGAGCAGTACTTC
few,TRBD1,TRBJ2-3,TRBV5-6,CASSWDQGAPTDTQYF,TGTGCCAGCAGCTGGGATCAGGGGGCGCCCACAGATACGCAGTATTTT
NA,NA,TRBJ2-7,TRBV12-3/TRBV12-4,CANSVNRPYEQYF,TGTGCCAACAGTGTGAACAGACCCTACGAGCAGTACTTC
NA,TRBD2,TRBJ2-2,TRBV27,CASASGGNTGELFF,TGTGCCAGCGCTAGCGGGGGGAACACCGGGGAGCTGTTTTTT
NA,TRBD1,TRBJ2-7,TRBV20-1,CSAIKDRAGTYEQYF,TGCAGTGCCATAAAGGACAGGGCGGGTACCTACGAGCAGTACTTC
few,NA,TRBJ1-5,TRBV6-2/TRBV6-3,CASNDHRWGQPQHF,TGTGCCAGCAACGATCACAGGTGGGGTCAGCCCCAGCATTTT
NA,TRBD2,TRBJ2-1,TRBV3-1,CVSSQDSRGGYNEQFF,TGTGTCAGCAGCCAAGATTCCCGGGGGGGGTACAATGAGCAGTTCTTC
NA,TRBD2,TRBJ2-7,TRBV6-6,CASSPGTSGYERYF,TGTGCCAGCAGTCCCGGGACTAGCGGCTACGAGCGGTACTTC
NA,NA,TRBJ2-7,TRBV27,CASRRNQGGSYEQYF,TGTGCCAGCAGACGAAATCAGGGGGGCTCCTACGAGCAGTACTTC
NA,NA,TRBJ2-7,TRBV5-1,CASSLVGRKYEQYF,TGTGCCAGCAGCTTGGTGGGACGGAAATACGAGCAGTACTTC
NA,NA,TRBJ2-5,TRBV5-1,CASSPGFGEYF,TGCGCCAGCAGCCCAGGTTTTGGAGAGTACTTC